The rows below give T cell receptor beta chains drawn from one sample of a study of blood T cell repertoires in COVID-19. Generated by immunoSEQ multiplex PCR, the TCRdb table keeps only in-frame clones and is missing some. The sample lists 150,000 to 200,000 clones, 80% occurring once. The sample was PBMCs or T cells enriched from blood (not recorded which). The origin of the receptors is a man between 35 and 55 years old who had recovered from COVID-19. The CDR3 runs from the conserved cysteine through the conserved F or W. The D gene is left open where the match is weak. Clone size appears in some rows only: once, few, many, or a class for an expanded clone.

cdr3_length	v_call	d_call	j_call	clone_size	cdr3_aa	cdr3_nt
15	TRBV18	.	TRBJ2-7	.	CASSPEAGATYEQYF	TGTGCCAGCTCACCAGAGGCAGGGGCCACCTACGAGCAGTACTTC
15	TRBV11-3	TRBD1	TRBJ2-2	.	CASSSGTANTGELFF	TGTGCCAGCAGCTCCGGGACAGCGAACACCGGGGAGCTGTTTTTT
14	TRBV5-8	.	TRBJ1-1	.	CASSPRDTRSEAFF	TGTGCCAGCAGCCCCCGGGACACAAGGTCTGAAGCTTTCTTT
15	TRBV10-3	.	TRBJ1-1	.	CAISEKGQGGTEAFF	TGTGCCATCAGTGAGAAGGGTCAGGGCGGCACTGAAGCTTTCTTT
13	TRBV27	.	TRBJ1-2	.	CASGPWGGDGYTF	TGTGCCAGCGGGCCCTGGGGAGGGGACGGCTACACCTTC
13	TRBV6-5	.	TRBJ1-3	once	CASSYSSGNTIYF	TGTGCCAGCAGTTACTCGAGCGGAAACACCATATATTTT
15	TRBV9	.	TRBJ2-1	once	CASSVNGGHPREQFF	TGTGCCAGCAGCGTAAACGGCGGACACCCTAGGGAGCAGTTCTTC
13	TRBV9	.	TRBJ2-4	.	CASSVDTKNIQYF	TGTGCCAGCAGCGTAGATACCAAAAACATTCAGTACTTC
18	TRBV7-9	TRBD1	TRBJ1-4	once	CASSPKAGGGLANEKLFF	TGTGCCAGCAGCCCTAAAGCAGGGGGAGGTCTGGCTAATGAAAAACTGTTTTTT
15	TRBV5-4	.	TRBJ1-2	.	CASSGGGMELYGYTF	TGTGCCAGCAGCGGGGGAGGGATGGAACTATATGGTTACACCTTC
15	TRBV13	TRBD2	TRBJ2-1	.	CASSSRLAGVSEQFF	TGTGCCAGCAGCTCGCGACTAGCGGGGGTGAGCGAGCAGTTCTTC
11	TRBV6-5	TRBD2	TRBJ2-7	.	CASGGGYEQYF	TGTGCCAGCGGGGGGGGCTACGAGCAGTACTTC
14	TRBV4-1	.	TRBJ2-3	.	CASSQELAIDTQYF	TGCGCCAGCAGCCAAGAGCTGGCCATAGATACGCAGTATTTT
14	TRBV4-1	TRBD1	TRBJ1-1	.	CASSQDRDRVPAFF	TGCGCCAGCAGCCAAGATAGGGACAGGGTGCCAGCTTTCTTT
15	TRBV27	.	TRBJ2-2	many	CASSPWAGNTGELFF	TGTGCCAGCAGTCCGTGGGCAGGAAACACCGGGGAGCTGTTTTTT
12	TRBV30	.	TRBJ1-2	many	CAWAQVNYGYTF	TGTGCCTGGGCACAGGTTAACTATGGCTACACCTTC
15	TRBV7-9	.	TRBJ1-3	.	CASSPGDFSGNTIYF	TGTGCCAGCAGCCCCGGGGATTTCTCTGGAAACACCATATATTTT
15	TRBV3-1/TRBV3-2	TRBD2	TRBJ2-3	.	CASSPTSGSTDTQYF	TGTGCCAGCAGCCCGACTAGCGGTAGCACAGATACGCAGTATTTT
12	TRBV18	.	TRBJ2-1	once	CASSPRYNEQFF	TGTGCCAGCTCACCCCGCTACAATGAGCAGTTCTTC
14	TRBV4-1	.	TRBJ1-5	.	CASSQHGANQPQHF	TGCGCCAGCAGCCAACACGGAGCTAATCAGCCCCAGCATTTT
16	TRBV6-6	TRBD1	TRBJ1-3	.	CASSPTGTYSGNTIYF	TGTGCCAGCAGCCCGACAGGGACTTACTCTGGAAACACCATATATTTT
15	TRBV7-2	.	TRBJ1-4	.	CASSHTGPTNEKLFF	TGTGCCAGCAGCCATACAGGGCCAACTAATGAAAAACTGTTTTTT
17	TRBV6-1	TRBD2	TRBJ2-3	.	CASSEGSASGGTDTQYF	TGTGCCAGCAGTGAAGGATCAGCTAGCGGAGGCACAGATACGCAGTATTTT
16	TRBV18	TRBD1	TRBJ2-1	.	CASSPPYGTVHNEQFF	TGTGCCAGCTCACCCCCTTACGGGACAGTACACAATGAGCAGTTCTTC
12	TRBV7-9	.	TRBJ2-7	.	CASSLREVEQYF	TGTGCCAGCAGCTTAAGAGAGGTCGAGCAGTACTTC
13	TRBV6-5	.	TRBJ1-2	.	CASSPDRDYGYTF	TGTGCCAGCAGCCCGGACAGAGATTATGGCTACACCTTC
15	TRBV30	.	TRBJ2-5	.	CAWDPSRGRGETQYF	TGTGCCTGGGACCCCTCGCGGGGCCGAGGAGAGACCCAGTACTTC
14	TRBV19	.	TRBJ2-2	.	CASSLPTGAGELFF	TGTGCCAGTAGTTTACCTACAGGAGCCGGGGAGCTGTTTTTT
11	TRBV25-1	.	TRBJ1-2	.	CATYGTYGYTF	TGTGCCACCTATGGGACTTACGGCTACACCTTC
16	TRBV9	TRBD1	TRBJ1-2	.	CASSVANRGTSYGYTF	TGTGCCAGCAGCGTAGCTAACAGGGGAACTTCCTATGGCTACACCTTC
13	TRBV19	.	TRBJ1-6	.	CASSIFDNSPLHF	TGTGCCAGTAGTATCTTTGATAATTCACCCCTCCACTTT
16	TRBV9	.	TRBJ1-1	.	CASSVAGGGKNTEAFF	TGTGCCAGCAGCGTAGCGGGAGGGGGGAAGAACACTGAAGCTTTCTTT
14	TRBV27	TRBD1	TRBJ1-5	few	CASSFRQGAQPQHF	TGTGCCAGCAGTTTCCGACAGGGCGCTCAGCCCCAGCATTTT
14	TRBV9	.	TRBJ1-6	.	CASSRQALNSPLHF	TGTGCCAGCAGCCGACAGGCTCTTAATTCACCCCTCCACTTT
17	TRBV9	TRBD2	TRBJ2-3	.	CASSVSWTSGGAGTQYF	TGTGCCAGCAGCGTCTCCTGGACTAGCGGGGGGGCCGGAACGCAGTATTTT
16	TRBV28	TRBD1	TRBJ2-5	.	CASSPTRRGWGETQYF	TGTGCCAGCAGCCCCACCCGCAGGGGGTGGGGAGAGACCCAGTACTTC
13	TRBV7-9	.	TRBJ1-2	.	CASSLAAVYGYTF	TGTGCCAGCAGCTTAGCAGCGGTCTATGGCTACACCTTC
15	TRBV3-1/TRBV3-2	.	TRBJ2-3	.	CASSPGGMSTDTQYF	TGTGCCAGCAGCCCAGGGGGGATGAGCACAGATACGCAGTATTTT
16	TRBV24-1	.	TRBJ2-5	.	CATSDPKRGGEETQYF	TGTGCCACCAGTGACCCGAAACGCGGGGGCGAGGAGACCCAGTACTTC
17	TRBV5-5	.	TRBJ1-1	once	CASSLARVVLRDTEAFF	TGTGCCAGCAGCTTGGCCCGGGTGGTCCTCAGGGACACTGAAGCTTTCTTT
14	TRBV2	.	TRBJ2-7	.	CASRFQGGSNEQYF	TGTGCCAGCAGGTTTCAAGGCGGTTCCAACGAGCAGTACTTC
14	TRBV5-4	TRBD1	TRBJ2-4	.	CASSMTGRADIQYF	TGTGCCAGCAGCATGACAGGGCGGGCGGACATTCAGTACTTC
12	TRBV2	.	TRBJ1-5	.	CASSGTTQPQHF	TGTGCCAGCAGTGGTACAACCCAGCCCCAGCATTTT
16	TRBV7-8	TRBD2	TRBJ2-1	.	CASSLAWRGGFDEQFF	TGTGCCAGCAGCTTAGCGTGGCGGGGGGGCTTTGATGAGCAGTTCTTC
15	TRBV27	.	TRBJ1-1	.	CASSPTRGGNTEAFF	TGTGCCAGCAGTCCCACCCGGGGGGGGAACACTGAAGCTTTCTTT
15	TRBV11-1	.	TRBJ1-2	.	CASGAPIGDSYGYTF	TGTGCCAGCGGCGCCCCCATAGGGGATTCCTATGGCTACACCTTC